These T cell receptor beta chains were read from a single sample in a study of blood T cell repertoires in COVID-19. Here immunoSEQ multiplex PCR was the method, and the copy in TCRdb shows in-frame clones only, minus some. This sample has 300,000 to 400,000 clones; more than 85% occur once, and the top ten carry over 0.8%. Sequencing was performed on PBMCs or T cells enriched from blood (not recorded which). These TCRs come from a young woman who had recovered from COVID-19. Both conserved end residues are part of each CDR3. D genes are given only for firm matches. The size entry is marked missing in some rows and otherwise reads once, few, many or a size class.

clone size: NA; J gene: TRBJ2-5; V gene: TRBV5-5; D gene: TRBD1; CDR3 DNA: TGTGCCAGCAGCCGGGGACAGGTCCAAGAGACCCAGTACTTC; CDR3 protein: CASSRGQVQETQYF
clone size: NA; J gene: TRBJ1-1; V gene: TRBV28; D gene: NA; CDR3 DNA: TGTGCCAGCCGGGTGGACCCGGGGAGTCCTGAAGCTTTCTTT; CDR3 protein: CASRVDPGSPEAFF
clone size: once; J gene: TRBJ2-1; V gene: TRBV5-1; D gene: TRBD2; CDR3 DNA: TGCGCCAGCAGCTCTACGGGACTAGCGGATAGCAATGAGCAGTTCTTC; CDR3 protein: CASSSTGLADSNEQFF
clone size: NA; J gene: TRBJ2-7; V gene: TRBV7-9; D gene: NA; CDR3 DNA: TGTGCCAGCAGCTCAACCGTATCCAGCTCCTACGAGCAGTACTTC; CDR3 protein: CASSSTVSSSYEQYF
clone size: NA; J gene: TRBJ2-7; V gene: TRBV6-2/TRBV6-3; D gene: TRBD1; CDR3 DNA: TGTGCCAGCAGTGGGACAGGGCCCTACGAGCAGTACTTC; CDR3 protein: CASSGTGPYEQYF
clone size: NA; J gene: TRBJ2-7; V gene: TRBV5-6; D gene: TRBD1; CDR3 DNA: TGTGCCAGCAGCGCCCCGGGACAGGGGCGAGAGCAGTACTTC; CDR3 protein: CASSAPGQGREQYF
clone size: NA; J gene: TRBJ1-1; V gene: TRBV4-3; D gene: TRBD1; CDR3 DNA: TGCGCCAGCAGCACGCTACAGGGGGCAAAGACTGAAGCTTTCTTT; CDR3 protein: CASSTLQGAKTEAFF
clone size: NA; J gene: TRBJ2-2; V gene: TRBV29-1; D gene: TRBD2; CDR3 DNA: TGCAGCGCCGGGACTAGCGGGGTTCACACCGGGGAGCTGTTTTTT; CDR3 protein: CSAGTSGVHTGELFF
clone size: NA; J gene: TRBJ2-3; V gene: TRBV6-2/TRBV6-3; D gene: NA; CDR3 DNA: TGTGCCAGCAGTGAGGGGACTCTCCTGTCCACAGATACGCAGTATTTT; CDR3 protein: CASSEGTLLSTDTQYF
clone size: NA; J gene: TRBJ2-7; V gene: TRBV7-9; D gene: TRBD1; CDR3 DNA: TGTGCCAGCAGCTCCGAAGGACAGGGGGCCTACGAGCAGTACTTC; CDR3 protein: CASSSEGQGAYEQYF
clone size: once; J gene: TRBJ1-2; V gene: TRBV11-2; D gene: TRBD1; CDR3 DNA: TGTGCCAGCAGCTTGGGACAGGGTGATGGCTACACCTTC; CDR3 protein: CASSLGQGDGYTF
clone size: NA; J gene: TRBJ1-2; V gene: TRBV3-1/TRBV3-2; D gene: TRBD1; CDR3 DNA: TGTGCCAGCAGCCAAATTTTTTTAGGACAGGGAGGTTACACCTTC; CDR3 protein: CASSQIFLGQGGYTF
clone size: NA; J gene: TRBJ1-6; V gene: TRBV7-8; D gene: TRBD1; CDR3 DNA: TGTGCCAGCAGCTCCGCCCGAAACAGGGGGAATAATTCACCCCTCCACTTT; CDR3 protein: CASSSARNRGNNSPLHF
clone size: NA; J gene: TRBJ1-6; V gene: TRBV5-6; D gene: TRBD1; CDR3 DNA: TGTGCCAGCAGCCAGACCGGGACAGGAAATCCCGGAGATTCACCCCTCCACTTT; CDR3 protein: CASSQTGTGNPGDSPLHF